The rows below give T cell receptor beta chains drawn from one sample of a study of PD-1 blockade in classical Hodgkin lymphoma. Generated by immunoSEQ multiplex PCR, the TCRdb table keeps only in-frame clones and is missing some. The table records about 27,000 clones, roughly 85% of them present only once. This sample comprised CD4+ T cells from blood, obtained before the fourth cycle of nivolumab. These receptors were collected from a human donor with classical Hodgkin lymphoma. Each CDR3 is given with its conserved first and last residue. A D gene is named only where the DNA matches it firmly. The size of a clone is reported for some rows only, either as once, few or many, or as a class for expanded clones.

TRBV10-3	-	TRBJ2-5	-	CAISAGLKETQYF	TGTGCCATCAGTGCGGGACTGAAAGAGACCCAGTACTTC
TRBV5-6	-	TRBJ2-2	-	CASRYAAGLSTGELFF	TGTGCCAGCCGTTACGCGGCAGGGTTAAGCACCGGGGAGCTGTTTTTT
TRBV29-1	-	TRBJ1-3	-	CSVEVGGRRDTIYF	TGCAGCGTTGAAGTTGGGGGTAGGAGGGACACCATATATTTT
TRBV5-6	-	TRBJ1-2	-	CASSLVFTDGGYTF	TGTGCCAGCAGCTTGGTCTTTACGGATGGTGGCTACACCTTC
TRBV6-5	TRBD1	TRBJ1-1	-	CASSSGQGATEAFF	TGTGCCAGCAGTTCTGGACAGGGCGCCACTGAAGCTTTCTTT
TRBV11-2	TRBD1	TRBJ1-3	-	CASSFDSVPGGRTGNTIYF	TGTGCCAGCAGCTTCGACTCGGTCCCAGGGGGCAGGACTGGAAACACCATATATTTT
TRBV28	-	TRBJ1-5	-	CASSLLFYSNQPQHF	TGTGCCAGCAGTTTGTTGTTTTATAGCAATCAGCCCCAGCATTTT
TRBV28	TRBD1	TRBJ2-7	once	CASSRTPRTGSYEQYF	TGTGCCAGCAGCCGAACCCCCCGGACAGGGTCCTACGAGCAGTACTTC
TRBV5-1	-	TRBJ1-4	-	CASSLYGEKLFF	TGCGCCAGCAGCTTGTATGGTGAAAAACTGTTTTTT
TRBV9	-	TRBJ1-4	-	CASSGSLNEKLFF	TGTGCCAGCAGCGGGTCCCTTAATGAAAAACTGTTTTTT
TRBV28	-	TRBJ2-7	-	CASSFDWRGNYEQYF	TGTGCCAGCAGTTTCGATTGGCGGGGTAACTACGAGCAGTACTTC
TRBV27	TRBD1	TRBJ2-2	-	CASSFSRQGPGELFF	TGTGCCAGCAGTTTCTCGCGACAGGGGCCCGGGGAGCTGTTTTTT
TRBV6-5	-	TRBJ2-7	-	CASSANLATYEQYF	TGTGCCAGCAGCGCTAACCTAGCGACCTACGAGCAGTACTTC
TRBV7-2	TRBD2	TRBJ2-7	-	CASSLRSGGGSYEQYF	TGTGCCAGCAGCTTGAGAAGCGGGGGGGGCTCCTACGAGCAGTACTTC
TRBV6-6	-	TRBJ2-5	-	CASSFGTVQETQYF	TGTGCCAGCAGTTTCGGGACGGTGCAAGAGACCCAGTACTTC
TRBV30	-	TRBJ1-4	-	CAWSALGTDVGEKLFF	TGTGCCTGGAGTGCCCTCGGGACGGACGTTGGTGAAAAACTGTTTTTT
TRBV11-2	TRBD2	TRBJ2-3	few	CASSSQLASTDTQYF	TGTGCCAGCAGCTCACAACTAGCGAGCACAGATACGCAGTATTTT
TRBV29-1	-	TRBJ2-7	-	CSVGRSSYEQYF	TGCAGCGTTGGTAGGAGCTCCTACGAGCAGTACTTC
TRBV4-2	-	TRBJ2-2	-	CASSLATGTAGGELFF	TGTGCCAGCAGCTTGGCTACCGGGACAGCGGGCGGGGAGCTGTTTTTT
TRBV2	-	TRBJ1-5	-	CASSVRWGDQPQHF	TGTGCCAGCAGTGTTAGGTGGGGGGATCAGCCCCAGCATTTT
TRBV6-5	-	TRBJ1-1	-	CASSYSRGMNTEAFF	TGTGCCAGCAGTTACTCGAGAGGGATGAACACTGAAGCTTTCTTT
TRBV6-5	-	TRBJ2-7	-	CASSYGVSYEQYF	TGTGCCAGCAGTTACGGCGTCTCCTACGAGCAGTACTTC
TRBV5-6	-	TRBJ1-3	-	CASNFRGGNTIYF	TGTGCCAGCAACTTTCGAGGTGGAAACACCATATATTTT
TRBV5-1	-	TRBJ1-2	-	CASGPGQFDYGYTF	TGCGCCAGCGGCCCTGGACAGTTTGACTATGGCTACACCTTC
TRBV5-6	TRBD1	TRBJ2-7	-	CASRRTGEYEQYF	TGTGCCAGCCGTAGGACAGGGGAGTACGAGCAGTACTTC
TRBV9	-	TRBJ2-1	once	CASSPVSSYNEQFF	TGTGCCAGCAGCCCCGTTAGTTCCTACAATGAGCAGTTCTTC
TRBV7-2	TRBD1	TRBJ1-2	-	CASSLEWDRGAYGYTF	TGTGCCAGCAGCTTAGAGTGGGACAGGGGTGCCTATGGCTACACCTTC
TRBV6-1	TRBD1	TRBJ1-5	-	CASSEGQRSNQPQHF	TGTGCCAGCAGTGAGGGACAGCGAAGCAATCAGCCCCAGCATTTT
TRBV6-6	TRBD1	TRBJ2-4	-	CASSYGRDSTADIQYF	TGTGCCAGCAGTTACGGCCGGGACAGTACGGCGGACATTCAGTACTTC
TRBV7-8	-	TRBJ2-3	few	CASSGKRSTATDTQYF	TGTGCCAGCAGCGGAAAGCGGAGTACGGCCACAGATACGCAGTATTTT
TRBV6-1	TRBD1	TRBJ1-1	once	CASRGQGRGEAFF	TGTGCCAGCAGGGGACAGGGTAGAGGTGAAGCTTTCTTT
TRBV6-1	-	TRBJ1-1	-	CASRPGGMNTEAFF	TGTGCCAGCCGCCCTGGAGGGATGAACACTGAAGCTTTCTTT
TRBV11-2	TRBD2	TRBJ2-7	-	CASSPSGRYEQYF	TGTGCCAGCAGCCCTAGCGGGAGATACGAGCAGTACTTC
TRBV2	TRBD2	TRBJ2-2	few	CASRGTSGNTGELFF	TGTGCCAGCAGGGGGACTAGCGGGAACACCGGGGAGCTGTTTTTT
TRBV27	TRBD1	TRBJ1-1	few	CASSGWDRMNTEAFF	TGTGCCAGCAGTGGATGGGACAGAATGAACACTGAAGCTTTCTTT
TRBV28	-	TRBJ1-1	-	CASRQPWGNTEAFF	TGTGCCAGCAGGCAGCCCTGGGGGAACACTGAAGCTTTCTTT
TRBV18	TRBD2	TRBJ2-1	-	CASSPLQAGGVGNEQFF	TGTGCCAGCTCACCCCTACAAGCGGGAGGAGTCGGCAATGAGCAGTTCTTC